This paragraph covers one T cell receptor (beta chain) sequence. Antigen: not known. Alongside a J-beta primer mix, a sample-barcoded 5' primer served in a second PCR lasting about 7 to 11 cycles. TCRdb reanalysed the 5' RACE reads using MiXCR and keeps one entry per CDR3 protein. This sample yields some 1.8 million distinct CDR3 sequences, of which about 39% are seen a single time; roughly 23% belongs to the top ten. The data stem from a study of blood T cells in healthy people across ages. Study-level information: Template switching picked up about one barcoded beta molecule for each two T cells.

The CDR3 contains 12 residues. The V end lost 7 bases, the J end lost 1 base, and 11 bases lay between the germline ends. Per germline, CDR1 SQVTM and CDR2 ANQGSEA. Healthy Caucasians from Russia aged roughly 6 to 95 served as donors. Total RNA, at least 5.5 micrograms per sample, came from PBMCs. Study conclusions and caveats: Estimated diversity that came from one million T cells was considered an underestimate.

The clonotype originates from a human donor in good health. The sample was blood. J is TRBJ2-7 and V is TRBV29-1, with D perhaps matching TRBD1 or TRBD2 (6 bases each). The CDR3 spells CSAWRGSYEQYF. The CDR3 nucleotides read TGCAGCGCGTGGAGGGGGTCCTACGAGCAGTACTTC.